This T cell receptor (beta chain) was captured by sequencing in a study of Ad26.COV2.S vaccination and SARS-CoV-2 variants. Study-level points and caveats: After vaccination, reports described spike-specific CD8+ and CD4+ T cell responses as showing substantial breadth.

In the case of this clone: Its antigen is unknown.

Generated by immunoSEQ multiplex PCR, the TCRdb table keeps only in-frame clones and is missing some. The sample consists of 350,000 to 450,000 clones, around nine tenths of them appearing once. Treatment noted: over 15 received Ad26.COV2.S at low or high dose, single or two shots; about 5 received placebo; per-sample allocation not given. Day 63 after the first injection of vaccine or placebo was the sampling time. The CDR3 loop spans 13 amino acids. Trimming shortened V by 2 bases and J by 6 bases, and 8 bases separated the two germline ends. The V gene's germline CDR1 is SGDLS and CDR2 YYNGEE. Sequences were derived from peripheral blood, sampled in a trial of Ad26.COV2.S vaccine versus placebo. The genes are TRBV9 and TRBJ2-2; the D is unclear. The sequence derives from a person between 18 and 65 years old who received the Ad26.COV2.S COVID-19 vaccine or a placebo. The CDR3 DNA follows: TGTGCCAGCAGCGTGACCCCCCCCGGGGAGCTGTTTTTT. Translating gives CASSVTPPGELFF. Full variable domain (rest looked up from reference TRBV9 and TRBJ2-2): DSGVTQTPKHLITATGQRVTLRCSPRSGDLSVYWYQQSLDQGLQFLIQYYNGEERAKGNILERFSAQQFPDLHSELNLSSLELGDSALYFCASSVTPPGELFFGEGSRLTVL.